The clone carrying this T cell receptor beta chain occurred a few times. Its cognate antigen is unknown. The sample is drawn from a study of cytotoxic CD8 clonotypes in ibrutinib-treated CLL. Study background: After median around 68 months, around 14 stayed in remission, approximately twelve progressed; responses roughly 25 partial, 2 complete.

Profiling relied on immunoSEQ multiplex PCR, and the TCRdb table lists in-frame clones only, not all of them. Altogether some 200,000 clones are present, roughly 65% being singletons, with the ten largest covering about 6.2%. The TCR beta libraries used 2 to 2.5 micrograms of genomic DNA that came from cryopreserved PBMCs. Study-level findings and limits: Clonotypes that were public were uncommon, and they contracted or stayed stable on treatment.

The germline V gene has CDR1 SGHNT and CDR2 YYREEE (reference sequence). The CDR3 spans 14 residues. V was shortened by 2 bases and J by 4 bases, with 12 bases between the two germline ends. The chain employs TRBV5-4 and TRBJ2-5, with a possible D match to TRBD2 (5 bases). The receptor's source is a human donor with chronic lymphocytic leukemia. The sample here was PBMCs, taken after 12 months of ibrutinib treatment. CDR3 loop: CASSFERGGETQYF. For the CDR3, the DNA is TGTGCCAGCAGCTTCGAACGGGGTGGAGAGACCCAGTACTTC.